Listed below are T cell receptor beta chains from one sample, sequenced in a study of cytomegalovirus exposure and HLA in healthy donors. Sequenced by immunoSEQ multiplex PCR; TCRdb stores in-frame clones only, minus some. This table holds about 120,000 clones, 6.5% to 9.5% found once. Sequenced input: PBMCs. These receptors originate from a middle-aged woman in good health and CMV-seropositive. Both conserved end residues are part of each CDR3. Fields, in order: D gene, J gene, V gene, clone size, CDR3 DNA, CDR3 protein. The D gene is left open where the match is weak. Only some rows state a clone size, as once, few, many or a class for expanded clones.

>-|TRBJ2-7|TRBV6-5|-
TGTGCCAGCAGTTACAGGGGACAAGGCTACGAGCAGTACTTC
CASSYRGQGYEQYF
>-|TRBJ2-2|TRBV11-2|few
TGTGCCAGCAGCTTAATCAGGGCTCGAACCGGGGAGCTGTTTTTT
CASSLIRARTGELFF
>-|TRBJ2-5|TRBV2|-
TGTGCCAGCAGTGAAACTAGCCGTACAAGGGAGACCCAGTACTTC
CASSETSRTRETQYF
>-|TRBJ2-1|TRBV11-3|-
TGTGCCAGCAGCTTAGAGGGAGCTGTATCCTACAATGAGCAGTTCTTC
CASSLEGAVSYNEQFF
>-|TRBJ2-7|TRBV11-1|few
TGTGCCAGCAGCCAGTGGGGATTTCAGGGGTTCCACTCCTACGAGCAGTACTTC
CASSQWGFQGFHSYEQYF
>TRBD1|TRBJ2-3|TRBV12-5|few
TGTGCTAGTGGTTTGTCTCAGGGGGCGCTTAGGTTCACAGATACGCAGTATTTT
CASGLSQGALRFTDTQYF
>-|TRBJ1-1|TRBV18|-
TGTGCCAGCTCACCACCGAGGCCCGGCGGTGAAGCTTTCTTT
CASSPPRPGGEAFF
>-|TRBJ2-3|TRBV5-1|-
TGCGCCAGCAGCTTGTCAGGCTCCGTCACAGATACGCAGTATTTT
CASSLSGSVTDTQYF
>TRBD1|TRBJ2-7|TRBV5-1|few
TGCGCCAGCAGCAGGGACAGGGGCTTTGACGAGCAGTACTTC
CASSRDRGFDEQYF
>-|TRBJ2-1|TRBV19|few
TGTGCCAGTAGTACCCGGCCCCCGGGGGTGGCCTACAATGAGCAGTTCTTC
CASSTRPPGVAYNEQFF
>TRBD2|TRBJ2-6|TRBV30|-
TGTGCCTGGAGTGGCGCGGGGGACGATGGGGCCAACGTCCTGACTTTC
CAWSGAGDDGANVLTF
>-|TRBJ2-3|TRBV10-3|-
TGTGCCATCAGTGAGTCCCAGGGGGGAGATACGCAGTATTTT
CAISESQGGDTQYF
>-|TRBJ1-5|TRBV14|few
TGTGCCAGCAGCCAATCGGGGGGCAATCAGCCCCAGCATTTT
CASSQSGGNQPQHF
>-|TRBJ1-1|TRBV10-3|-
TGTGCCATCAGTGAGGAGGGGGTTGGGAACACTGAAGCTTTCTTT
CAISEEGVGNTEAFF
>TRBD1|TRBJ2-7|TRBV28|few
TGTGCCAGCAGTCCCCATCCGGGACAGGGGGCCTACGAGCAGTACTTC
CASSPHPGQGAYEQYF
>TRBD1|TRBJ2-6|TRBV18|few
TGTGCCAGTTCACTTCCGGGACAGATCTCTGGGGCCAACGTCCTGACTTTC
CASSLPGQISGANVLTF
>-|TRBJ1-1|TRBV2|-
TGTGCCAGCAGTGAAGCCCCCTGGAACACTGAAGCTTTCTTT
CASSEAPWNTEAFF
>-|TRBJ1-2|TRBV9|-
TGTGCCAGCACCGGAGATCTAGGGAGCTATGGCTACACCTTC
CASTGDLGSYGYTF
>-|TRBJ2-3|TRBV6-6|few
TGTGCCAGCACCCTACTAGGGACAGATACGCAGTATTTT
CASTLLGTDTQYF
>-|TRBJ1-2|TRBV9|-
TGTGCCAGCAGCAAAGGGACACCTCATGGCTACACCTTC
CASSKGTPHGYTF
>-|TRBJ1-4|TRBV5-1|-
TGCGCCAGCAGCTTGAGTAAAGGGGCTAATGAAAAACTGTTTTTT
CASSLSKGANEKLFF
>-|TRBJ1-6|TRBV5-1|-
TGCGCCAGCAGCTCAGGGGAAATGGGTTCACCCCTCCACTTT
CASSSGEMGSPLHF
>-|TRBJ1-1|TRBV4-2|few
TGTGCCAGCAGCCAAATAAAGGCGGCAGGGTGGATGAACACTGAAGCTTTCTTT
CASSQIKAAGWMNTEAFF
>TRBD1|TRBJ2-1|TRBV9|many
TGTGCCAGCAGCCTATGGGGACAGTTTAATGAGCAGTTCTTC
CASSLWGQFNEQFF
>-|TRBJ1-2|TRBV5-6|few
TGTGCCAGCAGCTTGGTTCCTGAGGCTAACTATGGGTACACCTTC
CASSLVPEANYGYTF
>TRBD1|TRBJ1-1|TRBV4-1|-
TGCGCCAGCAGCCAGATCACAGGGGGGGCAGGCACTGAAGCTTTCTTT
CASSQITGGAGTEAFF
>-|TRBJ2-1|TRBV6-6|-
TGTGCCAGCAGCCCACTAGCAGGGAATGAGCAGTTCTTC
CASSPLAGNEQFF
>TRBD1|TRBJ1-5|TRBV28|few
TGTGCCAGCAGTTCCTACGACAGGGATAGCAATCAGCCCCAGCATTTT
CASSSYDRDSNQPQHF
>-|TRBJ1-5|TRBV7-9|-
TGTGCCAGCAGCCAAGGGGGGGCTTATCAGCCCCAGCATTTT
CASSQGGAYQPQHF
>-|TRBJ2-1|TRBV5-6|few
TGTGCCAGCAGCCGGACAGTTTCATCCTACAATGAGCAGTTCTTC
CASSRTVSSYNEQFF
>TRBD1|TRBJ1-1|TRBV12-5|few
TGTGCTAGTGGAGCCGGACAGGGGAGTACTGAAGCTTTCTTT
CASGAGQGSTEAFF
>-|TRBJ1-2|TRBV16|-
TGTGCCAGCAGCCAATGGGGCAGCTCTAACTATGGCTACACCTTC
CASSQWGSSNYGYTF
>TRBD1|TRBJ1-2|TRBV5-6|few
TGTGCCAGCAGCTTGGGGGGACAGTTGGGGGCGACCTATGGCTACACCTTC
CASSLGGQLGATYGYTF
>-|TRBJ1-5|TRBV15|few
TGTGCCACCAGCAGAGATGGGGTTGGGGCTGACAATCAGCCCCAGCATTTT
CATSRDGVGADNQPQHF
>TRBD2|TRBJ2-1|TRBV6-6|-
TGTGCCAGCACCCCGGGGGGGGAGCAGTTCTTC
CASTPGGEQFF
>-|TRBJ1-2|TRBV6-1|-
TGTGCCAGCAGTGGCGGGTTGGGGAACTATGGCTACACCTTC
CASSGGLGNYGYTF
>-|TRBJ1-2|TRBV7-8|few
TGTGCCAGCAGCTTAGAGTCCAGGGGTTACTATGGCTACACCTTC
CASSLESRGYYGYTF
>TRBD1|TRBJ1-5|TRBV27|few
TGTGCCAGCAGTCCTGACAGGGTTCGCCAGCCCCAGCATTTT
CASSPDRVRQPQHF
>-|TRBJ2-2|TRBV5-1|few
TGCGCCAGCAGCTTCCGAGTTAACACCGGGGAGCTGTTTTTT
CASSFRVNTGELFF
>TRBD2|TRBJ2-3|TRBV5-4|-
TGTGCCAGCAGCGAGCCTAGCGGGGGTACAGATACGCAGTATTTT
CASSEPSGGTDTQYF
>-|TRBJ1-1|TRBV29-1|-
TGCAGCGTTGCTGGAGTTTTGAACACTGAAGCTTTCTTT
CSVAGVLNTEAFF
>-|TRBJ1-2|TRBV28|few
TGTGCCAGCAGTTTGGAGGGGCCAGTCTATGGCTACACCTTC
CASSLEGPVYGYTF
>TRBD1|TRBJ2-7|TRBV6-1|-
TGTGCCAGCTTACTCACAGGGGGCCGCTACGAGCAGTACTTC
CASLLTGGRYEQYF
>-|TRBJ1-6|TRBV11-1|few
TGTGCCAGCAGCCGCTCCGTAGGGGATTCACCCCTCCACTTT
CASSRSVGDSPLHF
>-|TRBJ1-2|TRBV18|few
TGTGCCAGCTCACCTGCCAGGTCCACCCTCACCCCCGATGGCTACACCTTC
CASSPARSTLTPDGYTF
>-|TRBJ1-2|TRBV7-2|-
TGTGCCAGCAGCTTAGTCCGCGGCTCCACCTTC
CASSLVRGSTF
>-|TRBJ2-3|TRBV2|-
TGTGCCAGCAGTGGACGGGGGGCCGACACAGATACGCAGTATTTT
CASSGRGADTDTQYF
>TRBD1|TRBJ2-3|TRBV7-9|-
TGTGCCAGCAGCCCAACGACAGGGATCACAGATACGCAGTATTTT
CASSPTTGITDTQYF
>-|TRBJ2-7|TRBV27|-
TGTGCCAGCAGTTTGCGGTCCCGCGGCGAGCAGTACTTC
CASSLRSRGEQYF
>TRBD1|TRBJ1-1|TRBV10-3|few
TGTGCCATCAGTGAAGGAGGGACAGGGGGCGCGGGGACTGAAGCTTTCTTT
CAISEGGTGGAGTEAFF
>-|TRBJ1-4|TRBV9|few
TGTGCCAGCAGCGGGACTGGACCGCCTGAAAAACTGTTTTTT
CASSGTGPPEKLFF
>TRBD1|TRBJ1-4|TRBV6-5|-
TGTGCTAGCAGTTTCGACAGGGACGAAAAACTGTTTTTT
CASSFDRDEKLFF
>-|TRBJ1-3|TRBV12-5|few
TGTGCTAGTGGTTTGTCAACAGGCTCTGGAAACACCATATATTTT
CASGLSTGSGNTIYF
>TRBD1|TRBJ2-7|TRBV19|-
TGTGCCAGTAGTCTTCCCTCGGGGACAGGGGGCGGCGAGCAGTACTTC
CASSLPSGTGGGEQYF
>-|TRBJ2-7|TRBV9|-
TGTGCCAGCAGCGCACGGGACATCCCCTCCTACGAGCAGTACTTC
CASSARDIPSYEQYF
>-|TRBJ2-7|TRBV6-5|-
TGTGCCAGCAGTCCGGACTGGAACTCCTACGAGCAGTACTTC
CASSPDWNSYEQYF
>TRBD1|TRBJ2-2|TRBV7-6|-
TGTGCCAGCAGCGCACGACAGGGGGAAATCGCCGGGGAGCTGTTTTTT
CASSARQGEIAGELFF
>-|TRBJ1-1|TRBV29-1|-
TGCAGCGTTGAAGGGGGGCTTTTGGAGAACACTGAAGCTTTCTTT
CSVEGGLLENTEAFF
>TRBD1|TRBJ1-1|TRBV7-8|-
TGTGCCAGCAGCCTCAACAGGGGGCGGTTCACTGAAGCTTTCTTT
CASSLNRGRFTEAFF
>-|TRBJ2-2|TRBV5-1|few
TGCGCCAGCAGCCCAGGGGACGCGAGCACCGGGGAGCTGTTTTTT
CASSPGDASTGELFF